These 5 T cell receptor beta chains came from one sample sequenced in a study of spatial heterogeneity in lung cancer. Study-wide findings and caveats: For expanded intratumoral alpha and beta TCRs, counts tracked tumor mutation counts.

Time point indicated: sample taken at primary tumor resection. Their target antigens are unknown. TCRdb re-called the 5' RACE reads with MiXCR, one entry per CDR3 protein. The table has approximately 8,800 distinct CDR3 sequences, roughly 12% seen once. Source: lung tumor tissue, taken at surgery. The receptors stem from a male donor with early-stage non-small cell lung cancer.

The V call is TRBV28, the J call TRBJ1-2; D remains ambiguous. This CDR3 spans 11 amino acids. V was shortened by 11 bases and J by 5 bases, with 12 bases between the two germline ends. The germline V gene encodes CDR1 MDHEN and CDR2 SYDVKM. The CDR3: CALEGDYGYTF. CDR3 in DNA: TGTGCCCTGGAAGGAGATTATGGCTACACCTTC.

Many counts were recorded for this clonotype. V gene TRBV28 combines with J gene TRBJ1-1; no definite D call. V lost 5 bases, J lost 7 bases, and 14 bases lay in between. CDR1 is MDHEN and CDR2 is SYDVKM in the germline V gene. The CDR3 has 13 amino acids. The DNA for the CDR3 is TGTGCCAGCAGTCCCCCCCCTTGGGGTGAAGCTTTCTTT. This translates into CASSPPPWGEAFF.

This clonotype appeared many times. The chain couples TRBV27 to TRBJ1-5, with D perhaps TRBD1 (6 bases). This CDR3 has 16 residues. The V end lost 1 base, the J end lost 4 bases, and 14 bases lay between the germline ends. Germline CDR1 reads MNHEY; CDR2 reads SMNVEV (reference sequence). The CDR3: CASSLFWGARNQPQHF. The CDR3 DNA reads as TGTGCCAGCAGTTTATTTTGGGGGGCCCGTAATCAGCCCCAGCATTTT.

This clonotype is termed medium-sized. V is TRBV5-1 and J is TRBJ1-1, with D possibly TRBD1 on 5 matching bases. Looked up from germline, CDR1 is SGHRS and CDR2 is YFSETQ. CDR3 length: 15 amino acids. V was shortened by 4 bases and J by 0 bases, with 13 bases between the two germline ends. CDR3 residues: CASSHFQGMNTEAFF. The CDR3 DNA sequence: TGCGCCAGCAGCCATTTTCAGGGCATGAACACTGAAGCTTTCTTT.

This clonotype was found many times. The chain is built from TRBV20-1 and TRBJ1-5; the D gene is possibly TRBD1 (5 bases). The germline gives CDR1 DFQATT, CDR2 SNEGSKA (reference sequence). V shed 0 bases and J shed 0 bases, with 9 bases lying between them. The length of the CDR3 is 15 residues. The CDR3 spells CSARDQGHSNQPQHF. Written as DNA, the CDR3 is TGCAGTGCTAGAGATCAGGGTCATAGCAATCAGCCCCAGCATTTT.